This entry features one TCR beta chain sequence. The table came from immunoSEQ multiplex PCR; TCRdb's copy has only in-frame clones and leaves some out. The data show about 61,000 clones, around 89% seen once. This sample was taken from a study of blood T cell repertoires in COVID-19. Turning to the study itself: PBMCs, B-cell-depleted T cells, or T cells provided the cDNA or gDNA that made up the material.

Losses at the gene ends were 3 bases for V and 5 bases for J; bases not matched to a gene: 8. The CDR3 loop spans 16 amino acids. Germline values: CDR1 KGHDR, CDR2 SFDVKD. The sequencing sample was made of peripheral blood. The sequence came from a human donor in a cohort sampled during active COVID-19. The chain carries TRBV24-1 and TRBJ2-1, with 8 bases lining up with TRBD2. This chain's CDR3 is CATSDPGGSVDNEQFF. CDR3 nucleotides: TGTGCCACCAGTGATCCGGGGGGGAGTGTGGACAATGAGCAGTTCTTC.